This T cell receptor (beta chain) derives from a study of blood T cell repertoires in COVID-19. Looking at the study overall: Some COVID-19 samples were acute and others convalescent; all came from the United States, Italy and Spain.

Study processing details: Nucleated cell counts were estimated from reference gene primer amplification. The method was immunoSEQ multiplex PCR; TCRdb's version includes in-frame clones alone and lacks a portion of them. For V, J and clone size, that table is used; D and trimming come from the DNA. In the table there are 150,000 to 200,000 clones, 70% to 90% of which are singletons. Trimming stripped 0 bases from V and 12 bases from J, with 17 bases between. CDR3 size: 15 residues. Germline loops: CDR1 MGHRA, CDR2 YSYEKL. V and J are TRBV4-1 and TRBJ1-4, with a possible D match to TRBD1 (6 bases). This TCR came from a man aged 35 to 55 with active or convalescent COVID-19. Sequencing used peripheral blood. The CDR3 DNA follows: TGCGCCAGCAGCCAAGATGTTGTAGTAGGGGGGGAACTGTTTTTT. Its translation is CASSQDVVVGGELFF.